Presented here are 21 T cell receptor beta chains from one specimen sequenced in a study of blood T cell repertoires in COVID-19. The table came from immunoSEQ multiplex PCR; TCRdb's copy has only in-frame clones and leaves some out. Of roughly 140,000 clones detected, around 87% appear once; the ten largest clones hold 1% to 1.5%. Material: PBMCs or T cells enriched from blood (not recorded which). The receptors stem from a woman aged 30 to 39 with acute COVID-19.

The chain uses TRBV3-1 (or the pseudogene TRBV3-2) and TRBJ2-2; perhaps TRBD1 as D (5 bases). Trimming stripped 2 bases from V and 3 bases from J, with 13 bases between. This CDR3 has 16 residues. CDR1 LGHDT and CDR2 YNNKEL come from the germline V gene (reference sequence). The CDR3 here is CASSQYEQADTGELFF. CDR3 DNA sequence: TGTGCCAGCAGCCAATACGAACAGGCCGACACCGGGGAGCTGTTTTTT.

This chain links TRBV9 with TRBJ2-1; 7 bases fit TRBD2. The CDR3 has 15 amino acids. J gave up 0 bases and V 3 bases, and 3 bases lay outside the gene matches. Germline V lookup: CDR1 SGDLS, CDR2 YYNGEE. CDR3 nucleotide sequence: TGTGCCAGCAGCGCTAGCGGCAACTCCTACAATGAGCAGTTCTTC. Residues: CASSASGNSYNEQFF.

The J gene is TRBJ2-7, the V gene TRBV2; TRBD2 might be the D (5 bases). Germline lookup yields CDR1 SNHLY and CDR2 FYNNEI. The V end lost 4 bases, the J end lost 1 base, and 11 bases lay between the germline ends. The CDR3 loop spans 14 amino acids. CDR3 region: CASSGGRGSYEQYF. For the CDR3, the DNA is TGTGCCAGCAGTGGCGGGCGCGGGTCCTACGAGCAGTACTTC.

The chain carries TRBV4-1 and TRBJ2-1; 10 positions agree with TRBD2. CDR3 length: 17 residues. CDR1 MGHRA and CDR2 YSYEKL come from the germline V gene. V lost 4 bases, J lost 2 bases, and 8 bases stayed unmatched. The CDR3: CASSPHLSGRPYNEQFF. The CDR3 coding sequence is TGCGCCAGCAGCCCCCACCTTAGCGGGAGGCCCTACAATGAGCAGTTCTTC.

V usage is TRBV5-1 and J usage is TRBJ2-1; TRBD2 agrees at 12 bases. Germline CDR1 and CDR2: SGHRS and YFSETQ. V lost 4 bases, J lost 6 bases, and 5 bases stayed unmatched. The CDR3 covers 15 residues. The CDR3 loop is CASSAMGLAGNEQFF. CDR3 in DNA: TGCGCCAGCAGCGCTATGGGACTAGCGGGCAATGAGCAGTTCTTC.

The chain couples TRBV19 to TRBJ1-2; no firm D call. The CDR3 spans 11 residues. The V gene's germline CDR1 is LNHDA and CDR2 SQIVND (reference sequence). Trimming stripped 10 bases from V and 8 bases from J, with 14 bases between. The CDR3 loop reads CANPVPGGYTF. In DNA form, the CDR3 reads TGTGCCAACCCGGTCCCCGGGGGCTACACCTTC.

The chain has TRBV7-2 and TRBJ2-5; D is uncertain. Germline CDR1 is SGHTA and CDR2 is FQGNSA. The CDR3 runs to 14 residues. Trimming took 1 base from V and 1 from J, leaving 7 bases between them. The CDR3 DNA follows: TGTGCCAGCAGCTTAGGTTCGGGCCAAGAGACCCAGTACTTC. It is translated as CASSLGSGQETQYF.

The chain recombines TRBV21-1 with TRBJ2-7; the D segment call TRBD1 is taken from the table without a DNA check. TRBV21-1 is described as a pseudogene. The CDR3 extends over 13 amino acids. The CDR3 is CASSTTVSYEQYF. As DNA, the CDR3 is TGTGCCAGCAGCACGACAGTCTCCTACGAGCAGTACTTC.

The CDR3 loop is CASRPGAGLNSPLHF. CDR3 DNA: TGCGCCAGCCGACCAGGGGCTGGATTGAATTCACCCCTCCACTTT. The V and J genes are TRBV10-2 and TRBJ1-6; possibly TRBD1 for D (6 bases). The CDR3 length is 15 residues. CDR1 and CDR2 (germline): WSHSY, SAAADI. V lost 8 bases to trimming and J lost 7 bases, with 18 bases between them.

The rearrangement uses TRBV18 and TRBJ1-4; 7 bases are a match to TRBD1. The V gene end was trimmed by 2 bases and the J gene end by 7 bases; junction bases not matched to a gene: 10. CDR3 length: 16 amino acids. Germline CDR1 and CDR2: KGHSH and LQKENI. CDR3 protein: CASSPDDRVRAEKLFF. Here the CDR3 DNA reads TGTGCCAGCTCACCAGATGACAGGGTCAGGGCTGAAAAACTGTTTTTT.

The chain carries TRBV11-2 and TRBJ2-7; no firm D call. Trimming pared 5 bases from V and 3 bases from J, leaving 5 bases between. The germline V gene encodes CDR1 SGHAT and CDR2 FQNNGV. There are 11 residues in the CDR3. CDR3 region: CASSIIYEQYF. DNA of the CDR3: TGTGCCAGCAGCATTATCTACGAGCAGTACTTC.

This chain uses TRBV3-1 (or the pseudogene TRBV3-2) with TRBJ1-1, with 10 bases identical to TRBD1. J lost 0 bases, V lost 4 bases, and 11 bases had no gene match. CDR1 is LGHDT and CDR2 is YNNKEL in the germline V gene (reference sequence). The length of the CDR3 is 18 residues. CDR3 loop: CASSPLIDRGRLNTEAFF. The CDR3 DNA reads TGTGCCAGCAGCCCGTTGATCGACAGGGGGCGATTGAACACTGAAGCTTTCTTT.

The chain has TRBV2 and TRBJ1-3; D is ambiguous. Germline CDR1 is SNHLY and CDR2 is FYNNEI. Trimming pared 3 bases from V and 0 bases from J, leaving 6 bases between. CDR3 size: 14 residues. In DNA form, the CDR3 reads TGTGCCAGCAGTGACCCGGGCTCTGGAAACACCATATATTTT. The encoded protein is CASSDPGSGNTIYF.

The chain combines TRBV6-5 with TRBJ2-2; the D gene is possibly TRBD2 (5 bases). The CDR3 sequence is 13 residues long. Germline loops: CDR1 MNHEY, CDR2 SVGAGI. V lost 6 bases to trimming and J lost 4 bases, with 9 bases between them. CDR3 sequence: CASRLASTGELFF. CDR3 bases: TGTGCCAGCAGGCTAGCTTCCACCGGGGAGCTGTTTTTT.

Details on this clone: One junction end disagrees with the germline gene, perhaps due to a read error. J is TRBJ2-1 and V is TRBV7-7; 9 bases are shared with TRBD2. This CDR3 region has 16 residues. Germline V CDR1 and CDR2: SSHAT, FNYEAQ (reference sequence). In DNA, the CDR3 is TGTGCTAGCAGCGCCACCGGGACTAGCATCCTTGGTGAGCAGTTCTTC. Its protein is CASSATGTSILGEQFF.

The J gene is TRBJ1-2, the V gene TRBV29-1, with 7 positions matching TRBD1. Germline lookup yields CDR1 SQVTM and CDR2 ANQGSEA. CDR3 length equals 12 residues. V shed 4 bases and J 8 bases; nucleotides not matched to a gene: 7. CDR3 bases: TGCAGCGTTGTCGGGACAGAAAGGGGCTACACCTTC. This sequence encodes CSVVGTERGYTF.

This chain links TRBV12-3 or TRBV12-4 with TRBJ1-1; 7 nucleotides align to TRBD1. The CDR3 has 13 residues. J was trimmed by 6 bases and V by 3 bases; bases with no gene match: 4. CDR3 sequence reads: CASSFSGGSEAFF. CDR3 nucleotide sequence: TGTGCCAGCAGTTTCTCAGGGGGGTCTGAAGCTTTCTTT.

This clone was counted once. This chain links TRBV19 with TRBJ2-3; TRBD1 matches at 11 bases. The ends lost 8 bases at V and 6 bases at J; junction bases unmatched: 7. Germline CDR1 and CDR2: LNHDA and SQIVND (reference sequence). The length of the CDR3 is 14 residues. DNA for the CDR3: TGTGCCAGTCTCGAGGACAGGGGGCGGGATACGCAGTATTTT. Translation gives CASLEDRGRDTQYF.

The chain combines TRBV24-1 with TRBJ2-2; tentatively, D is TRBD1 (7 bases). The CDR3 has 16 residues. CDR1 and CDR2 from the germline V gene are KGHDR and SFDVKD. V shed 0 bases and J shed 6 bases, with 13 bases lying between them. In nucleotides, the CDR3 is TGTGCCACCAGTGATTTGAGGACAGGAGGGTCCGGGGAGCTGTTTTTT. Translated: CATSDLRTGGSGELFF.

V gene TRBV5-6 combines with J gene TRBJ2-6; D gene ambiguous. Germline values: CDR1 SGHDT, CDR2 YYEEEE. The V end was cut by 2 bases, the J end by 0 bases, with 3 bases between. The CDR3 sequence is 14 residues long. The CDR3 DNA reads TGTGCCAGCAGCTTTAGCTCTGGGGCCAACGTCCTGACTTTC. It specifies CASSFSSGANVLTF.

The chain couples TRBV29-1 to TRBJ2-7; 9 bases align to TRBD1. V dropped 4 bases and J dropped 5; count of bases not matched to a gene: 6. This CDR3 has 13 residues. Per germline, CDR1 SQVTM and CDR2 ANQGSEA. CDR3 loop: CSVAGQGNHEQYF. The DNA for the CDR3 is TGCAGCGTTGCGGGACAGGGAAACCACGAGCAGTACTTC.